The entry below gives a single T cell receptor (beta chain) sequence along with its context. Vbeta (60) and Jbeta (13) primers were used in the PCR. Clones were sequenced by immunoSEQ multiplex PCR, and TCRdb holds only the in-frame ones, with some missing. The sample yields fewer than 150,000 clones, 70% to 80% seen once. This entry belongs to a study of cytomegalovirus exposure and HLA in healthy donors. The CDR3 contains 12 residues. Germline CDR1 and CDR2: MGHDK and SYGVNS. V was cut by 4 bases and J by 3 bases, with 7 bases left in between. Sequencing input: PBMCs. The TCR originated in a woman in her forties in good health and CMV-seropositive. The rearrangement links TRBV25-1 to TRBJ2-7, with D possibly being TRBD1 (5 bases). CDR3 region: CASSGDSYEQYF. DNA of the CDR3: TGTGCCAGCAGTGGAGACAGCTACGAGCAGTACTTC.